This T cell receptor beta chain was recorded in a study of cytomegalovirus exposure and HLA in healthy donors. The V gene lost 3 bases and the J gene lost 3 bases, with 12 bases spanning the gap. This CDR3 region has 14 residues. Germline V CDR1 and CDR2: SGHTA, FQGNSA. Primers for the PCR totalled 60 Vbeta and 13 Jbeta. Profiled with immunoSEQ multiplex PCR; TCRdb holds only in-frame clones, not every one. The table includes over 95,000 clones, around three quarters detected once. Healthy donors of bone marrow made up the group. The V call is TRBV7-2, the J call TRBJ2-7, with D perhaps TRBD1 (6 bases). This clonotype originated in a man aged 35 to 55 in good health and CMV-seropositive. Sample: PBMCs. The CDR3 reads CASSFRQDVYEQYF. For the CDR3, the DNA is TGTGCCAGCAGCTTTCGACAGGATGTCTACGAGCAGTACTTC.